Sequencing of this TCR beta chain was carried out in a study of PD-1 blockade in classical Hodgkin lymphoma. Patients all relapsed after autologous stem cell transplantation, and there was variation in brentuximab vedotin exposure. Germline CDR1 is SGHTS and CDR2 is YDEGEE. Unmatched junction bases numbered 18, after V lost 9 bases and J lost 1 base. This CDR3 has 18 amino acids. Sequencing used immunoSEQ multiplex PCR; TCRdb keeps in-frame clones, though not all of them. The sample holds tens of thousands of clones; approximately 73% are singletons and the top ten take approximately 11%. The clonotype originates from a human donor with classical Hodgkin lymphoma. This sample comprised peripheral blood mononuclear cells (PBMCs), obtained at baseline. The rearrangement links TRBV5-8 to TRBJ1-5; 8 bases fit TRBD1. The DNA for the CDR3 is TGTGCCACCGGCCTACCCTCAGGGGGCAGAGGGAGCAATCAGCCCCAGCATTTT. Its translation is CATGLPSGGRGSNQPQHF.